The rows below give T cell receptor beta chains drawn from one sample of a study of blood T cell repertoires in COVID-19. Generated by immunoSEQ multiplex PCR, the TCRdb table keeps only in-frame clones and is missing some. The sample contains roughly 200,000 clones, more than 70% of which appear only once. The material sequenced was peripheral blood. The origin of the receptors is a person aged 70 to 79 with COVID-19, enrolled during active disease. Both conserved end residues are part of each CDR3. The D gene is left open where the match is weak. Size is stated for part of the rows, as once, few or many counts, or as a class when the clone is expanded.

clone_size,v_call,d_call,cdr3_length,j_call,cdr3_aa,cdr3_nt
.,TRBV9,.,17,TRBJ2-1,CASSARDLDVRGNEQFF,TGTGCCAGCAGCGCCCGGGACTTAGACGTCCGGGGGAATGAGCAGTTCTTC
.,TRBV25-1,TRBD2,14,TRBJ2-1,CASRGAGVSYEQFF,TGTGCCAGCAGGGGAGCGGGAGTAAGTTATGAGCAGTTCTTC
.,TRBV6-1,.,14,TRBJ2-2,CASSESLYTGELFF,TGTGCCAGCAGTGAAAGCCTATACACCGGGGAGCTGTTTTTT
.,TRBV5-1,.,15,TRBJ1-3,CASSLDGGPGNTIYF,TGCGCCAGCAGCTTGGACGGGGGACCTGGAAACACCATATATTTT
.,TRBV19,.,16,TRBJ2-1,CASSPWSHGFPNEQFF,TGTGCCAGTAGTCCTTGGTCTCACGGGTTCCCGAATGAGCAGTTCTTC
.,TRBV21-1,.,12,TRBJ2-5,CSSGGEGETQYF,TGTTCCTCGGGGGGAGAAGGGGAGACCCAGTACTTC
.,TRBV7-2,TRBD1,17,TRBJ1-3,CASSLVSGQVYGNTIYF,TGTGCCAGCAGCTTAGTTAGCGGACAGGTGTATGGAAACACCATATATTTT
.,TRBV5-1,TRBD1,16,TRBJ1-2,CASSLTGGFAPYGYTF,TGCGCCAGCAGCTTGACAGGGGGATTCGCCCCCTATGGCTACACCTTC
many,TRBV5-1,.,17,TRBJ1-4,CASSLRVGPTTNEKLFF,TGCGCCAGCAGCTTGAGAGTGGGGCCGACAACTAATGAAAAACTGTTTTTT
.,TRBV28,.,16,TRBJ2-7,CASSFRTGTSNYEQYF,TGTGCCAGCAGTTTCCGCACAGGGACATCAAACTACGAGCAGTACTTC
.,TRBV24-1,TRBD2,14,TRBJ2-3,CATSVAGVPDTQYF,TGTGCCACCAGTGTGGCGGGAGTGCCAGATACGCAGTATTTT
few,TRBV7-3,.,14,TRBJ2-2,CASSLSTNTGELFF,TGTGCCAGCAGCTTAAGTACGAACACCGGGGAGCTGTTTTTT
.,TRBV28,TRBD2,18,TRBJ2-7,CASSPRLADTKSSYEQYF,TGTGCCAGCAGTCCAAGACTAGCAGACACAAAAAGCTCCTACGAGCAGTACTTC
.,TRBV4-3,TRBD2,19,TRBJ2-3,CASSRRMSGSGVNTDTQYF,TGCGCCAGCAGCCGTAGGATGAGCGGGAGCGGAGTCAACACAGATACGCAGTATTTT
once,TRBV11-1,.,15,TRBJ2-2,CASSLAGTNTGELFF,TGTGCCAGCAGCTTGGCGGGGACGAACACCGGGGAGCTGTTTTTT
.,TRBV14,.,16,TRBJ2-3,CASSQDVGGYTDTQYF,TGTGCCAGCAGCCAAGATGTGGGGGGATACACAGATACGCAGTATTTT
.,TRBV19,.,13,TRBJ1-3,CASSTISGNTIYF,TGTGCCAGTAGCACTATCTCTGGAAACACCATATATTTT
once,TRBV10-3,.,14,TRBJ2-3,CAISESADQRTQYF,TGTGCCATCAGTGAGTCAGCGGATCAGAGAACGCAGTATTTT
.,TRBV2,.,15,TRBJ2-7,CASKENRVGSYEQYF,TGTGCCAGCAAGGAGAACAGGGTCGGCTCCTACGAGCAGTACTTC
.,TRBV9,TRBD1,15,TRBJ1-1,CASSVDQGARAEAFF,TGTGCCAGCAGCGTAGATCAGGGGGCGCGAGCAGAAGCTTTCTTT
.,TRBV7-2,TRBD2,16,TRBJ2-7,CASSSWTSGSLDEQYF,TGTGCCAGCAGCTCGTGGACTAGCGGGAGTTTGGACGAGCAGTACTTC
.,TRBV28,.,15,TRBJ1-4,CASSSRGEANEKLFF,TGTGCCAGCAGTTCCAGGGGAGAGGCCAATGAAAAACTGTTTTTT
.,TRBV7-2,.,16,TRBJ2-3,CASSPPGTTVVDTQYF,TGTGCCAGCAGCCCCCCCGGGACAACAGTCGTGGATACGCAGTATTTT
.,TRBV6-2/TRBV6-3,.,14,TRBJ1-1,CASSLGGEVTEAFF,TGTGCCAGCAGTTTGGGAGGGGAGGTCACTGAAGCTTTCTTT
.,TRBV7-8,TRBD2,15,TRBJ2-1,CASSLGTSGRNEQFF,TGTGCCAGCAGCCTCGGGACTAGCGGACGAAATGAGCAGTTCTTC
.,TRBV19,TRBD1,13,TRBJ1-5,CASRDRGNQPQHF,TGTGCCAGTAGAGACAGGGGTAATCAGCCCCAGCATTTT
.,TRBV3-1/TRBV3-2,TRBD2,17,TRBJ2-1,CASSQVNSGSLYNEQFF,TGTGCCAGCAGCCAAGTGAATAGCGGGAGTCTCTACAATGAGCAGTTCTTC
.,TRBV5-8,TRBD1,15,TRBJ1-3,CASSLGAGGGNTIYF,TGTGCCAGCAGCTTGGGTGCAGGGGGAGGAAACACCATATATTTT
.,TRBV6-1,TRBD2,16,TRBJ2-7,CASSELASGRPYEQYF,TGTGCCAGCAGTGAATTGGCTAGCGGGAGACCGTACGAGCAGTACTTC